This T cell receptor (beta chain) was documented in a study of blood T cell repertoires in COVID-19. Study at large: Whether acute or convalescent, the COVID-19 samples came from the United States, Italy and Spain. T cells, B-cell-depleted T cells, or PBMCs provided the cDNA or gDNA that served as material.

Original handling: Estimation of nucleated cell counts was performed using reference gene primer amplification. Measured with immunoSEQ multiplex PCR; TCRdb has only the in-frame clones, and not every one. The D gene and trimming were derived from the DNA, and the V and J assignments and clone size from that table. The sample lists hundreds of thousands of clones; around 83% were seen once. CDR3 length equals 17 residues. Trimming at V came to 5 bases and at J to 2 bases, leaving 9 bases not matched to a gene. CDR1 and CDR2 from the germline V gene are PRHDT and FYEKMQ (reference sequence). This clone came up once.

The sample taken for sequencing was peripheral blood. The receptor's source is a middle-aged man with acute or convalescent COVID-19. V usage is TRBV13 and J usage is TRBJ2-5, with 12 bases lining up with TRBD1. CDR3 sequence (DNA): TGTGCCAGCAGCACAGGCCCGGGACAGGGGGCTCAAGAGACCCAGTACTTC. It yields the protein CASSTGPGQGAQETQYF.